The next 16 T cell receptor beta chains were all read from a single sample in a study of blood T cells in healthy people across ages. A sample-barcoded 5' primer and a J-beta primer mix were used in a second PCR of roughly 6 to 11 cycles. TCRdb re-called the 5' RACE reads through MiXCR, storing one row per CDR3 protein. The table has approximately 1.5 million distinct CDR3 sequences, around 40% seen once; the top ten hold approximately 4%. The material sequenced was blood. The source of these receptors is a woman between 18 and 29 years old in good health.

The genes are TRBV11-2 and TRBJ2-2; D is uncertain. The CDR3 spans 14 residues. Germline V lookup: CDR1 SGHAT, CDR2 FQNNGV. Trimming cost V 5 bases and J 7 bases, with 14 bases left between them. In nucleotides, the CDR3 is TGTGCCAGCAGCCCCCCTTATGTGCGCGGGGAGCTGTTTTTT. Its protein is CASSPPYVRGELFF. Full variable domain (missing parts from reference TRBV11-2 and TRBJ2-2): EAGVAQSPRYKIIEKRQSVAFWCNPISGHATLYWYQQILGQGPKLLIQFQNNGVVDDSQLPKDRFSAERLKGVDSTLKIQPAKLEDSAVYLCASSPPYVRGELFFGEGSRLTVL.

In its sample, this clonotype was seen a few times. Here the CDR3 reads CASSPRELLETQYF. For the CDR3, the DNA is TGTGCCAGCTCACCACGGGAACTCCTAGAGACCCAGTACTTC. The V call is TRBV18, the J call TRBJ2-5; no definite D call. Trimming removed 1 base from V and 4 bases from J, with 10 bases in between. CDR3 length: 14 amino acids. Germline CDR1 reads KGHSH; CDR2 reads LQKENI.

The chain carries TRBV4-2 and TRBJ2-4; no reliable D call. Matching the DNA end better, TRBJ2-5 makes the J call doubtful. Per germline, CDR1 LGHNA and CDR2 YNFKEQ. The CDR3 covers 13 residues. The CDR3 here is CASSQELTETQYF. Here the CDR3 DNA reads TGTGCCAGCAGCCAGGAACTCACGGAGACCCAGTACTTC.

This clonotype was counted a few times. The V call is TRBV20-1, the J call TRBJ2-5; D is possibly TRBD2 (5 bases). The last part of the DNA fits TRBJ2-7 better; the J call may be wrong. CDR1 is DFQATT, CDR2 SNEGSKA, per germline (reference sequence). This CDR3 contains 12 residues. The CDR3 here is CSARSGLHEQYF. In DNA, the CDR3 is TGCAGTGCTCGTTCGGGGTTACACGAGCAGTACTTC.

The gene calls are TRBV7-9 and TRBJ1-2; possible D gene TRBD1, 5 bases. CDR3 length: 14 residues. Looked up from germline, CDR1 is SEHNR and CDR2 is FQNEAQ (reference sequence). Trimming shortened V by 3 bases and J by 4 bases, and 12 bases separated the two germline ends. CDR3 in DNA: TGTGCCAGCAGCTTGGGCAGGGCGGTCTATGGCTACACCTTC. It yields the protein CASSLGRAVYGYTF.

V gene TRBV12-3 or TRBV12-4 combines with J gene TRBJ2-5; TRBD1 matches at 9 bases. V dropped 6 bases and J dropped 2; count of bases not matched to a gene: 7. There are 15 residues in the CDR3. This CDR3 reads CASSPTGGRQETQYF. CDR3 bases: TGTGCCAGCAGCCCGACAGGGGGGCGTCAAGAGACCCAGTACTTC.

The chain employs TRBV14 and TRBJ1-3; D gene uncertain. The germline gives CDR1 SGHDN, CDR2 FVKESK. Trimming removed 4 bases at V and 0 bases at J, with 10 bases between. This CDR3 spans 15 amino acids. In DNA form, the CDR3 reads TGTGCCAGCAGCCCCCAGTTTATCTCTGGAAACACCATATATTTT. Encoded protein: CASSPQFISGNTIYF.

The chain uses TRBV12-3 or TRBV12-4 and TRBJ1-2; D uncertain. The CDR3 runs 17 residues. V shed 0 bases and J shed 3 bases, with 17 bases lying between them. CDR3 in DNA: TGTGCCAGCAGTTTAGCGCTGTTAGGCCCCAGCCACTATGGCTACACCTTC. This translates into CASSLALLGPSHYGYTF.

This clonotype showed up many times. The CDR3 is CASSTHGTAQETQYF. CDR3 in DNA: TGTGCCAGCAGCACTCACGGGACAGCCCAAGAGACCCAGTACTTC. This chain connects TRBV7-9 to TRBJ2-5; 7 bases align to TRBD1. Germline V lookup: CDR1 SEHNR, CDR2 FQNEAQ (reference sequence). The junction had 7 bases not matched to a gene; V was cut back by 5 bases and J by 1 base. The CDR3 covers 15 residues.

This chain connects TRBV12-3 or TRBV12-4 to TRBJ2-3; TRBD2 agrees at 11 bases. This CDR3 region has 19 residues. V was clipped by 2 bases and J by 4 bases; unmatched bases: 14. The CDR3 DNA follows: TGTGCCAGCAGTTTACGGGCGGGACGACTAGCGGGAATCGCAGATACGCAGTATTTT. Protein: CASSLRAGRLAGIADTQYF.

This clonotype was picked up a small number of times. The rearrangement uses TRBV4-1 and TRBJ1-2, with 10 bases identical to TRBD1. With V trimmed by 3 bases and J by 7 bases, 5 bases remained unmatched. The CDR3 is 14 amino acids. Germline CDR1 and CDR2: MGHRA and YSYEKL. This CDR3 is CASSQRDRGVGYTF. The CDR3 DNA reads TGCGCCAGCAGCCAGCGGGACAGGGGAGTTGGCTACACCTTC.

This clonotype was picked up a small number of times. Given a much more abundant clone one base away, this may be a read error. The J gene is TRBJ2-3, the V gene TRBV29-1, with a possible D match to TRBD2 (5 bases). Germline CDR1 reads SQVTM; CDR2 reads ANQGSEA. V was cut by 6 bases and J by 2 bases, with 9 bases left in between. This CDR3 is 12 amino acids long. CDR3: CSVERHTDTQYF. The CDR3 DNA follows: TGCAGCGTAGAGCGGCACACAGATACGCAGTATTTT.

This clonotype has just a few counts. The V gene is TRBV5-4, the J gene TRBJ2-1; D is possibly TRBD1 or TRBD2 (5 bases each). This CDR3 comprises 15 residues. Trimming took off 7 bases at V and 7 bases at J, with 21 bases between the two ends. Looked up from germline, CDR1 is SGHNT and CDR2 is YYREEE (reference sequence). The CDR3 is CASSETGTGINEQFF. CDR3 coding DNA: TGTGCCAGCTCAGAAACGGGGACGGGCATAAATGAGCAGTTCTTC.

In its sample, this clonotype was seen once. This chain joins TRBV20-1 and TRBJ2-5; D not resolved. The CDR3 has 14 residues. V was clipped by 8 bases and J by 11 bases, with 27 bases between them. Looked up from germline, CDR1 is DFQATT and CDR2 is SNEGSKA (reference sequence). The chain's CDR3 is CSTPWPNGLNEQYF. DNA of the CDR3: TGCAGTACCCCCTGGCCTAATGGCCTCAATGAGCAGTACTTC.

This rearrangement joins TRBV20-1 to TRBJ2-4, with TRBD2 identical over 7 bases. The J segment lost 2 bases and the V segment lost 5 bases, leaving 9 bases of the junction unmatched. CDR1 DFQATT and CDR2 SNEGSKA come from the germline V gene (reference sequence). CDR3 length: 15 residues. The CDR3 region has the DNA TGCAGTGCTTCCCCGGGAGGAGACCCCAAAAACATTCAGTACTTC. Its protein is CSASPGGDPKNIQYF.

The V call is TRBV12-3 or TRBV12-4, the J call TRBJ2-3; the match to TRBD2 covers 10 bases. This CDR3 comprises 14 residues. V dropped 7 bases and J dropped 4; count of bases not matched to a gene: 5. In nucleotides, the CDR3 is TGTGCCAGCATCCTCAGCGGGGGGGCAGATACGCAGTATTTT. Amino acid sequence: CASILSGGADTQYF.